Presented here are 26 T cell receptor beta chains from one specimen sequenced in a study of CD8+CD57+ T cells in acquired aplastic anemia. Sequencing was done on patients that had shown CD8+CD57+ cell expansion by flow cytometry. CDR3 and TCR beta VDJ profiling relied on genomic DNA as the template. One entry per CDR3 protein results from TCRdb running MiXCR on the reads. The sample contains hundreds of thousands of distinct CDR3 sequences, 45% to 65% of which appear only once. Source material: sorted CD4+, CD8+, or CD8+CD57+ T cells (not recorded which) from PBMCs. The receptors originated from a human donor with aplastic anemia.

The chain recombines TRBV10-3 with TRBJ1-5; D remains ambiguous. The CDR3 extends over 16 amino acids. Per the germline V gene, CDR1 is ENHRY and CDR2 is SYGVKD. Trimming left V 1 base short and J 2 bases short, with 12 bases between. The CDR3 is CAISEYEVAGNQPQHF. The CDR3 bases are TGTGCCATCAGTGAGTACGAAGTAGCAGGCAATCAGCCCCAGCATTTT.

The CDR3 sequence: CARQQGSSYNEQFF. The DNA for the CDR3 is TGTGCCCGCCAACAGGGGAGCTCCTACAATGAGCAGTTCTTC. The rearrangement links TRBV2 to TRBJ2-1; TRBD1 agrees at 7 bases. CDR3 size: 14 residues. V was pared by 11 bases and J by 0 bases, with 7 bases of the junction left unmatched. The germline gives CDR1 SNHLY, CDR2 FYNNEI. Based on the CDR3 plus reference TRBV2 and TRBJ2-1, the full variable domain is EPEVTQTPSHQVTQMGQEVILRCVPISNHLYFYWYRQILGQKVEFLVSFYNNEISEKSEIFDDQFSVERPDGSNFTLKIRSTKLEDSAMYFCARQQGSSYNEQFFGPGTRLTVL.

V usage is TRBV7-3 and J usage is TRBJ2-6; D not certain. Germline V gives CDR1 SGHTA, CDR2 FQGTGA. The CDR3 has 11 amino acids. Trimming pared 8 bases from V and 3 bases from J, leaving 2 bases between. The CDR3 reads CASFGANVLTF. The CDR3 bases are TGTGCCAGCTTTGGGGCCAACGTCCTGACTTTC. Full variable domain (missing parts from reference TRBV7-3 and TRBJ2-6): GAGVSQTPSNKVTEKGKYVELRCDPISGHTALYWYRQSLGQGPEFLIYFQGTGAADDSGLPNDRFFAVRPEGSVSTLKIQRTERGDSAVYLCASFGANVLTFGAGSRLTVL.

Worth noting for this clonotype: This CDR3 is missing its conserved last phenylalanine or tryptophan, likely due to a read error. It is unclear where the CDR3 begins or ends on the DNA, so no DNA is shown, and the CDR3 is as TCRdb lists it. This chain links TRBV2 with TRBJ2-5; TRBD2 is the table's D call, not checked against the DNA. From its first to its last residue, the CDR3 has 9 amino acids. Germline V lookup: CDR1 SNHLY, CDR2 FYNNEI. CDR3 protein: CASSVDWPT.

This clonotype showed up just once. The chain combines TRBV12-5 with TRBJ1-1; D is unresolved. V lost 2 bases and J lost 4, with 11 bases in between. Germline lookup yields CDR1 LGHNT and CDR2 FRNRAP. CDR3 length: 14 amino acids. CDR3 loop: CASGLLPDVTEAFF. The CDR3 DNA is TGTGCTAGTGGTTTGCTCCCGGACGTCACTGAAGCTTTCTTT.

At least ten counts were recorded for this clonotype. This chain joins TRBV5-1 and TRBJ1-1; D unclear. The V and J ends lost 5 bases and 0 bases respectively, with 17 bases between them. The CDR3 covers 16 residues. Germline CDR1 SGHRS, CDR2 YFSETQ. CDR3 DNA sequence: TGCGCCAGCAGAGCTAAACCAGATTCCATGAACACTGAAGCTTTCTTT. Translating gives CASRAKPDSMNTEAFF.

The gene calls are TRBV9 and TRBJ2-1, with unresolved D. Deletions cut 0 bases from V and 6 bases from J, with 7 bases between. The germline CDR1 and CDR2 sequences are SGDLS and YYNGEE. The CDR3 length is 13 residues. Here the CDR3 reads CASSVETFNEQFF. Here the CDR3 DNA reads TGTGCCAGCAGCGTAGAAACTTTCAATGAGCAGTTCTTC.

Only a few counts were recorded for this clonotype. V usage is TRBV4-2 and J usage is TRBJ2-7, with D tentatively TRBD1 or TRBD2 (5 bases each). Germline V gene data show CDR1 as LGHNA and CDR2 as YNFKEQ. The CDR3 runs to 14 residues. The V and J ends lost 5 bases and 0 bases respectively, with 11 bases between them. The CDR3 protein is CASSLTGASYEQYF. CDR3 in DNA: TGTGCCAGCAGCTTAACCGGGGCCTCCTACGAGCAGTACTTC.

J is TRBJ2-5 and V is TRBV25-1; D assignment may be TRBD1 or TRBD2 (7 bases each). V lost 5 bases to trimming and J lost 9 bases, with 22 bases between them. Germline V lookup: CDR1 MGHDK, CDR2 SYGVNS. There are 15 residues in the CDR3. The DNA of the CDR3 is TGTGCCAGCAGTTTCGACAGGGAGGGGGTGGGGGCCCAGTACTTC. This encodes CASSFDREGVGAQYF.

The chain uses TRBV20-1 and TRBJ1-5, with TRBD1 identical over 8 bases. The J segment lost 7 bases and the V segment lost 6 bases, leaving 8 bases of the junction unmatched. Per germline, CDR1 DFQATT and CDR2 SNEGSKA (reference sequence). This CDR3 spans 13 amino acids. CDR3 in DNA: TGCAGTGCGTCAGGGGGCGAGGGACAGCCCCAGCATTTT. This codes for CSASGGEGQPQHF.

The V gene is TRBV24-1, the J gene TRBJ2-1; TRBD1 aligns across 9 bases. CDR3 size: 16 residues. V dropped 3 bases and J dropped 6; count of bases not matched to a gene: 8. CDR1 is KGHDR, CDR2 SFDVKD, per germline. CDR3 coding DNA: TGTGCCACCAGTGATGTGACCGGGACAGGGTTCAATGAGCAGTTCTTC. Translation gives CATSDVTGTGFNEQFF.

The gene calls are TRBV19 and TRBJ1-5, with D uncertain. Deletions cut 10 bases from V and 1 base from J, with 17 bases between. CDR1 and CDR2 (germline): LNHDA, SQIVND (reference sequence). The CDR3 sequence is 15 residues long. DNA of the CDR3: TGTGCCACCCTCCCGACACAACGGAGCAATCAGCCCCAGCATTTT. Translation gives CATLPTQRSNQPQHF.

This clonotype was seen ten or more times. This sequence joins TRBV19 and TRBJ2-1; D remains unclear. CDR3 length: 11 residues. V lost 8 bases and J 4 bases, leaving 6 bases between the germline ends. Germline V gene data show CDR1 as LNHDA and CDR2 as SQIVND (reference sequence). The CDR3 nucleotides are TGTGCCAGTCGGTCGTACAATGAGCAGTTCTTC. Amino acid sequence: CASRSYNEQFF.

The genes are TRBV7-9 and TRBJ1-6; unclear D gene. V lost 4 bases, J lost 0 bases, and 10 bases lay in between. The CDR3 sequence is 16 residues long. CDR1 SEHNR and CDR2 FQNEAQ come from the germline V gene (reference sequence). The CDR3 region is CASSSRPNSYNSPLHF. CDR3 in DNA: TGTGCCAGCAGCTCCCGTCCGAACTCCTATAATTCACCCCTCCACTTT.

The V gene is TRBV20-1, the J gene TRBJ2-7, with D unresolved. The V gene's germline CDR1 is DFQATT and CDR2 SNEGSKA (reference sequence). CDR3 length: 13 amino acids. Trimming stripped 3 bases from V and 2 bases from J, with 11 bases between. CDR3 region: CSARSTVTYEQYF. The CDR3 nucleotides read TGCAGTGCTAGGAGTACAGTTACCTACGAGCAGTACTTC.

V and J are TRBV7-2 and TRBJ2-7; TRBD2 matches 11 bases. V shed 5 bases and J 2 bases; nucleotides not matched to a gene: 8. CDR3 size: 16 residues. Germline CDR1 reads SGHTA; CDR2 reads FQGNSA. The CDR3 DNA follows: TGTGCCAGCAGCCCGTGGGGGACTAGCGGTACCTACGAGCAGTACTTC. Its translation is CASSPWGTSGTYEQYF.

Points on this clonotype: The junction departs from germline at one end; a sequencing error may be responsible. This rearrangement joins TRBV20-1 to TRBJ1-2; the match to TRBD1 covers 9 bases. Germline V gene data show CDR1 as DFQATT and CDR2 as SNEGSKA (reference sequence). The length of the CDR3 is 15 residues. As DNA, the CDR3 is TGCAGTGCTAGAACCGGGACAGGGACTAATTATGGCTACACCTTC. It encodes CSARTGTGTNYGYTF.

V and J are TRBV7-2 and TRBJ2-1, with 9 bases fitting TRBD2. The CDR3 totals 13 residues. CDR1 and CDR2 from the germline V gene are SGHTA and FQGNSA. Trimming removed 1 base from V and 10 bases from J; junction bases left unmatched: 2. The CDR3 DNA sequence: TGTGCCAGCAGCTTAGGTAGCGGGAGAGAGCAGTTCTTC. It codes for CASSLGSGREQFF. Full variable domain (missing parts from reference TRBV7-2 and TRBJ2-1): GAGVSQSPSNKVTEKGKDVELRCDPISGHTALYWYRQSLGQGLEFLIYFQGNSAPDKSGLPSDRFSAERTGGSVSTLTIQRTQQEDSAVYLCASSLGSGREQFFGPGTRLTVL.

The sample holds many counts of this clonotype. The chain is built from TRBV10-1 and TRBJ2-7; 8 bases are a match to TRBD2. CDR1 is WNHNN and CDR2 is SYGVQD in the germline V gene (reference sequence). V lost 8 bases, J lost 2 bases, and 20 bases stayed unmatched. The CDR3 sequence is 18 residues long. The CDR3 bases are TGCGCCAGCGACCTCTCGGGGCTAGCGGGCCTTGTTACCTACGAGCAGTACTTC. Translating it yields CASDLSGLAGLVTYEQYF.

This clonotype has ten or more counts. This chain links TRBV9 with TRBJ2-1; TRBD2 might be the D (5 bases). CDR3 length: 12 amino acids. Germline V CDR1 and CDR2: SGDLS, YYNGEE. V was clipped by 2 bases and J by 10 bases, with 10 bases between them. CDR3 nucleotides: TGTGCCAGCAGCGTCGCGGGCCGGGAGCAGTTCTTC. This encodes CASSVAGREQFF.

This clonotype appeared a few times. This sequence joins TRBV7-8 and TRBJ1-5; D remains unclear. In germline, CDR1 is SGHVS, CDR2 FQNEAQ. This CDR3 is 13 amino acids long. V was pared by 8 bases and J by 3 bases, with 11 bases between. The CDR3 DNA follows: TGTGCCAGCTCGGGCGAGATCAATCAGCCCCAGCATTTT. It specifies CASSGEINQPQHF.

The chain joins TRBV20-1 to TRBJ2-7; weak D call: TRBD1 (5 bases). V dropped 2 bases and J dropped 2 bases, with 16 bases sitting between them. The CDR3 is made up of 15 amino acids. The germline CDR1 and CDR2 sequences are DFQATT and SNEGSKA (reference sequence). This chain's CDR3 is CSARYDSSHTYEQYF. CDR3 in DNA: TGCAGTGCTAGATATGACAGCTCTCACACCTACGAGCAGTACTTC.

The V call is TRBV9, the J call TRBJ1-1; D is uncertain. Trimming stripped 2 bases from V and 0 bases from J, with 11 bases between. The CDR3 is made up of 15 amino acids. Germline V lookup: CDR1 SGDLS, CDR2 YYNGEE. CDR3: CASSVGLDMNTEAFF. In DNA form, the CDR3 reads TGTGCCAGCAGCGTGGGTCTTGACATGAACACTGAAGCTTTCTTT.

The rearrangement uses TRBV5-1 and TRBJ1-1; 12 nucleotides match TRBD1. CDR1 is SGHRS, CDR2 YFSETQ, per germline. The CDR3 runs 16 residues. After removal of 4 bases from V and 1 base from J, the junction contained 5 bases not matched to a gene. The CDR3 DNA reads TGCGCCAGCAGCCACCGGGACAGGGGGCCGAACACTGAAGCTTTCTTT. Residues: CASSHRDRGPNTEAFF.

This clonotype came up many times. The rearrangement links TRBV5-1 to TRBJ2-3; D possibly corresponds to TRBD1 (6 bases). Trimming removed 5 bases at V and 4 bases at J, with 11 bases between. There are 13 residues in the CDR3. From germline, CDR1 is SGHRS and CDR2 YFSETQ. For the CDR3, the DNA is TGCGCCAGCAGTTCAAGGACAGCAGATACGCAGTATTTT. Protein sequence: CASSSRTADTQYF.

The chain recombines TRBV24-1 with TRBJ1-3; D uncertain. Trimming left V 2 bases short and J 7 bases short, with 8 bases between. CDR1 KGHDR and CDR2 SFDVKD come from the germline V gene. This CDR3 spans 13 amino acids. This CDR3 reads CATSDSFGNTIYF. In nucleotides, the CDR3 is TGTGCCACCAGTGATTCTTTCGGGAACACCATATATTTT.